This section outlines one T cell receptor beta chain sequence together with its context. As yet, its antigen is unknown. Here immunoSEQ multiplex PCR was the method, and the copy in TCRdb shows in-frame clones only, minus some. The sample includes about 77,000 clones, 87% seen only once; the top ten take roughly 6.3%. These data come from a study of OX40 agonist ivuxolimab in advanced cancers. Looking at the study overall: Past anti-PD-1, anti-PD-L1 or anti-CTLA-4 therapy was accepted, and 40% to 50% had received some. One hepatocellular carcinoma and two cutaneous melanoma patients partially responded. Study-wide findings and caveats: Partial responders at 0.1-3.0 mg/kg had among the lowest clonal expansion.

After removal of 4 bases from V and 3 bases from J, the junction contained 7 bases not matched to a gene. The germline gives CDR1 SGDLS, CDR2 YYNGEE. The CDR3 length is 16 residues. No patient had autoimmune disease or received systemic immunosuppression. This receptor was identified in an adult with an advanced solid tumor such as melanoma, head and neck, liver or kidney cancer. The sequencing here drew on CD4+ or CD8+ T cells sorted from blood, taken in a trial of the OX40 agonist ivuxolimab. The chain couples TRBV9 to TRBJ2-1; 10 nucleotides line up with TRBD2. This CDR3 reads CASSFSTSGVYNEQFF. The CDR3 region has the DNA TGTGCCAGCAGCTTCTCTACTAGCGGGGTCTACAATGAGCAGTTCTTC.